This TCR beta chain emerged from a study of Ad26.COV2.S vaccination and SARS-CoV-2 variants. With regard to this clone: The antigen remains undetermined.

The method was immunoSEQ multiplex PCR; TCRdb's version includes in-frame clones alone and lacks a portion of them. The sample contains about 410,000 clones, roughly nine tenths of which appear only once. As to treatment: some 19 received Ad26.COV2.S at low or high dose, single or two shots; roughly five received placebo; per-sample allocation not given. After the first vaccine or placebo injection, samples were drawn on day 63. The CDR3 has 13 amino acids. V shed 2 bases, J shed 5 bases, and the junction held 3 bases outside the gene matches. Per germline, CDR1 SGHDT and CDR2 YYEEEE. Points from the study as a whole: Reported post-vaccination CD8+ and CD4+ T cell responses to spike showed substantial breadth.

This TCR was recovered from a person between 18 and 59 years old who received the Ad26.COV2.S COVID-19 vaccine or a placebo. The rearrangement links TRBV5-6 to TRBJ1-2; TRBD1 aligns across 7 bases. Material: peripheral blood, obtained in a trial of Ad26.COV2.S vaccine versus placebo. The CDR3 DNA reads as TGTGCCAGCAGCTTAGACAGGGAGTATGGCTACACCTTC. It encodes CASSLDREYGYTF.